A single sample gave rise to the 25 T cell receptor beta chains below, sequenced in a study of CD8+CD57+ T cells in acquired aplastic anemia. For CDR3 and TCR beta VDJ profiling, genomic DNA was the template used. MiXCR was run by TCRdb on the reads, yielding one entry per CDR3 protein. The sample includes hundreds of thousands of distinct CDR3 sequences, roughly 64% of them seen just once. Specimen: sorted CD4+, CD8+, or CD8+CD57+ T cells (not recorded which) from PBMCs. Source of these receptors: a human donor in good health, serving as a control.

Details on this clonotype: A much bigger clone sits one base away, suggesting this may be a read error. The gene calls are TRBV12-3 or TRBV12-4 and TRBJ2-7; D is possibly TRBD2 (5 bases). The V gene lost 6 bases and the J gene lost 1 base, with 16 bases spanning the gap. The CDR3 is 15 residues long. CDR3 bases: TGTGCCAGCAGCTTCCCCCGGACGGGATCCTACGAGCAGTACTTC. This sequence encodes CASSFPRTGSYEQYF.

As to this clonotype: The junction shows a germline mismatch at one end, possibly a read error. The chain carries TRBV7-3 and TRBJ2-7; the D gene is possibly TRBD2 (6 bases). Germline V gene lookup returns CDR1 SGHTA and CDR2 FQGTGA. CDR3 length equals 15 residues. CDR3 nucleotides: TGTGCCAGCAGGAACGCGGGACTCGCCTCCGACGAGCAGTACTTC. As protein: CASRNAGLASDEQYF.

To note about this clonotype: A much larger clone differs by one base, so this may be a read error. The chain couples TRBV20-1 to TRBJ2-7; 9 bases map to TRBD1. This CDR3 is 14 amino acids long. Germline CDR1 and CDR2: DFQATT and SNEGSKA (reference sequence). The CDR3 nucleotides read TGCAGTGCTAACCCTTGGACAGGGGAAAACATTCAGCACTTC. Translating it yields CSANPWTGENIQHF.

The sample holds many counts of this clonotype. The chain joins TRBV11-2 to TRBJ1-6, with a weak D call TRBD1 (6 bases). The germline V and J ends were trimmed by 0 bases and 10 bases, with 13 bases remaining between them. The CDR3 has 15 residues. The germline gives CDR1 SGHAT, CDR2 FQNNGV. DNA for the CDR3: TGTGCCAGCAGCTTAGAAACAGGGTCTCCATCACCCCTCCACTTT. It yields the protein CASSLETGSPSPLHF.

In the case of this clonotype: Because the CDR3 is missing its conserved closing phenylalanine or tryptophan, this is likely a read error. It is unclear where the CDR3 begins or ends on the DNA, so no DNA is shown, and the CDR3 is as TCRdb lists it. The chain carries TRBV15 and TRBJ1-5; the table's D call, TRBD1, has no DNA check behind it. The germline V gene has CDR1 LNHNV and CDR2 YYDKDF (reference sequence). The CDR3 length equals 17 residues, ends included. The CDR3 loop reads CATSRESSGANVQTFGS.

This clonotype was observed a handful of times. The chain is built from TRBV19 and TRBJ1-2; D possibly corresponds to TRBD1 (5 bases). Germline loops: CDR1 LNHDA, CDR2 SQIVND (reference sequence). V lost 5 bases and J lost 8, with 15 bases in between. This CDR3 is 13 amino acids long. In DNA, the CDR3 is TGTGCCAGTAGTCCCAGACAGCCGGGAGGCTACACCTTC. Amino acids: CASSPRQPGGYTF. The variable domain in full, with the rest retrieved from reference TRBV19 and TRBJ1-2, is DGGITQSPKYLFRKEGQNVTLSCEQNLNHDAMYWYRQDPGQGLRLIYYSQIVNDFQKGDIAEGYSVSREKKESFPLTVTSAQKNPTAFYLCASSPRQPGGYTFGSGTRLTVV.

Concerning this clonotype: At one end the junction does not follow the germline gene, possibly because of a read error. The chain uses TRBV9 and TRBJ2-1; D is unclear. This CDR3 region has 14 residues. Germline V gives CDR1 SGDLS, CDR2 YYNGEE. The DNA for the CDR3 is TGTGCCAGCAGCGTCCGGCCTCGCTCAAATGGGCAGATCTTC. This gives the protein CASSVRPRSNGQIF.

This clonotype was picked up many times. The J gene is TRBJ1-2, the V gene TRBV5-6, with TRBD1 as a possible D gene (6 bases). The CDR3 is 15 amino acids. Germline V lookup: CDR1 SGHDT, CDR2 YYEEEE. The V gene lost 4 bases and the J gene lost 2 bases, with 15 bases spanning the gap. The CDR3, as DNA: TGTGCCAGCAGCCCAAACGGTCAGGGGAACTATGGCTACACCTTC. This encodes CASSPNGQGNYGYTF.

The chain carries TRBV7-9 and TRBJ2-5, with 10 bases matching TRBD2. Germline lookup yields CDR1 SEHNR and CDR2 FQNEAQ (reference sequence). The V gene end was trimmed by 5 bases and the J gene end by 1 base; junction bases not matched to a gene: 4. The CDR3 loop spans 15 amino acids. The CDR3 region has the DNA TGTGCCAGCAGCAGAACTAGCGGGGCCCAAGAGACCCAGTACTTC. As protein: CASSRTSGAQETQYF.

The chain is built from TRBV7-2 and TRBJ2-7; 12 nucleotides align to TRBD2. The germline CDR1 and CDR2 sequences are SGHTA and FQGNSA. The CDR3 contains 14 residues. V dropped 8 bases and J dropped 0; count of bases not matched to a gene: 2. The CDR3 region has the DNA TGTGCCAGCCGACTAGCGGGAGACTCCTACGAGCAGTACTTC. Protein sequence: CASRLAGDSYEQYF.

In this sample, this clonotype turned up a few times. Being one base from a much bigger clone, this may be a read error. This chain links TRBV5-5 with TRBJ1-4, with no clear D. The germline gives CDR1 SGHKS, CDR2 YYEKEE (reference sequence). The CDR3 totals 15 residues. The CDR3 sequence: CVSSPWSQANEKLFF. The CDR3 DNA follows: TGCGTCAGCAGCCCCTGGAGCCAGGCTAATGAAAAACTGTTTTTT.

The V call is TRBV20-1, the J call TRBJ2-7; D gene uncertain. The ends were cut back, 4 bases at V and 11 bases at J, with 18 bases in the middle. CDR1 is DFQATT, CDR2 SNEGSKA, per germline (reference sequence). The CDR3 sequence is 12 residues long. The CDR3: CSAKDHAKEKYF. CDR3 coding DNA: TGCAGTGCTAAAGATCACGCAAAAGAGAAGTACTTC.

The CDR3 reads CATSLGDHTYEQYF. The CDR3 nucleotides read TGTGCCACCAGCTTAGGGGACCACACCTACGAGCAGTACTTC. V and J are TRBV15 and TRBJ2-7; the D gene could be TRBD1 or TRBD2 (5 bases each). The germline gives CDR1 LNHNV, CDR2 YYDKDF (reference sequence). This CDR3 contains 14 residues. V was trimmed by 5 bases and J by 2 bases, leaving 13 bases between them.

For this clonotype: The junction does not match germline at one end; this may be a read error. The rearrangement uses TRBV7-2 and TRBJ2-1, with D possibly TRBD2 on 5 matching bases. The V gene's germline CDR1 is SGHTA and CDR2 FQGNSA. CDR3 size: 14 residues. The CDR3 region is CASSLERTQPQHFF. The CDR3 DNA reads TGTGCCAGCAGCTTAGAGAGGACTCAGCCCCAGCATTTTTTC.

About this clonotype: One end of the junction does not line up with germline, which may come from a read error. This chain joins TRBV20-1 and TRBJ2-7; D call uncertain. CDR1 DFQATT and CDR2 SNEGSKA come from the germline V gene (reference sequence). The CDR3 runs to 11 residues. CDR3 sequence reads: CSARVPEDVDF. The CDR3 DNA reads TGCAGTGCTAGGGTCCCTGAGGACGTCGACTTC.

The chain links TRBV19 to TRBJ1-5; D ambiguous. The CDR3 has 11 residues. In germline, CDR1 is LNHDA, CDR2 SQIVND (reference sequence). Trimming took off 4 bases at V and 6 bases at J, with 4 bases between the two ends. The CDR3: CASSNGQPQHF. CDR3 DNA: TGTGCCAGTAGTAACGGTCAGCCCCAGCATTTT. Full variable domain (remainder filled in from reference TRBV19 and TRBJ1-5): DGGITQSPKYLFRKEGQNVTLSCEQNLNHDAMYWYRQDPGQGLRLIYYSQIVNDFQKGDIAEGYSVSREKKESFPLTVTSAQKNPTAFYLCASSNGQPQHFGDGTRLSIL.

The V and J genes are TRBV20-1 and TRBJ1-1; a weak D match, TRBD1 (6 bases). V dropped 6 bases and J dropped 2 bases, with 19 bases sitting between them. CDR1 is DFQATT, CDR2 SNEGSKA, per germline (reference sequence). The CDR3 sequence is 15 residues long. CDR3 loop: CSAYPTGGGNTEAFF. As DNA, the CDR3 is TGCAGTGCCTACCCGACAGGCGGGGGAAACACTGAAGCTTTCTTT.

CDR3 residues: CASSLGGRGNTIYF. The CDR3 region has the DNA TGCGCCAGCAGCCTAGGCGGACGGGGAAACACCATATATTTT. The chain recombines TRBV5-1 with TRBJ1-3; D call uncertain. The germline V gene encodes CDR1 SGHRS and CDR2 YFSETQ. Between the trimmed V and J ends, which lost 4 bases and 4 bases, there was a span of 12 bases. The length of the CDR3 is 14 residues.

The V gene is TRBV12-3 or TRBV12-4, the J gene TRBJ2-7; D gene ambiguous. The CDR3 is 17 amino acids. The V gene lost 7 bases and the J gene lost 4 bases, with 26 bases spanning the gap. This CDR3 is CASNRASDPAPLYEQYF. The CDR3 DNA reads TGTGCCAGCAATAGAGCCTCGGACCCCGCACCGTTATACGAGCAGTACTTC.

This clonotype was counted between two and nine times. Because the CDR3 is missing its conserved closing phenylalanine or tryptophan, this is likely a read error. The DNA is omitted, as the CDR3 cannot be located on it reliably, and the CDR3 follows TCRdb's listing. The chain carries TRBV2 and TRBJ1-2; the tabulated D call, TRBD1, remains unverified against the DNA. Germline V gene sequence: CDR1 SNHLY, CDR2 FYNNEI. 9 amino acids form the CDR3, both terminal residues included. The CDR3 loop is CASSVIRTG.

The chain combines TRBV6-1 with TRBJ1-4; D gene unclear. Germline lookup yields CDR1 MNHNS and CDR2 SASEGT. The CDR3 has 14 residues. V lost 5 bases and J lost 6, with 13 bases in between. CDR3 sequence (DNA): TGTGCCAGCAGTAGCCCCCGGAGCGATGAAAAACTGTTTTTT. Translation gives CASSSPRSDEKLFF.

On this clonotype itself: At one boundary the junction diverges from the germline segment, which might be a read error. The V gene is TRBV7-2, the J gene TRBJ1-5; TRBD1 is a possible D gene (5 bases). Germline lookup yields CDR1 SGHTA and CDR2 FQGNSA. CDR3 size: 14 residues. The CDR3: CASSLIGAHQGYNF. For the CDR3, the DNA is TGTGCCAGCAGCCTGATCGGGGCCCACCAAGGCTACAATTTT.

The chain carries TRBV14 and TRBJ2-3, with D maybe TRBD2 (5 bases). There are 15 residues in the CDR3. Germline loops: CDR1 SGHDN, CDR2 FVKESK. V was clipped by 5 bases and J by 1 base, with 13 bases between them. The DNA for the CDR3 is TGTGCCAGCAGCTTGGCCGGGATCGGCACAGATACGCAGTATTTT. It codes for CASSLAGIGTDTQYF.

A word on this clonotype: The junction does not match germline at one end; this may be a read error. V gene TRBV10-3 combines with J gene TRBJ1-1, with D tentatively TRBD1 (5 bases). The germline V gene has CDR1 ENHRY and CDR2 SYGVKD. This CDR3 is 13 amino acids long. This chain's CDR3 is CAITGAVNSEAYF. CDR3 sequence (DNA): TGTGCCATCACTGGGGCCGTGAACTCTGAAGCTTACTTT.

V and J are TRBV29-1 and TRBJ2-5, with D unresolved. CDR3 length: 14 residues. V was trimmed by 2 bases and J by 1 base, leaving 11 bases between them. The germline CDR1 and CDR2 sequences are SQVTM and ANQGSEA. CDR3 nucleotides: TGCAGCGTTGAACTACCCCCTTCCCAAGAGACCCAGTACTTC. Translating it yields CSVELPPSQETQYF.